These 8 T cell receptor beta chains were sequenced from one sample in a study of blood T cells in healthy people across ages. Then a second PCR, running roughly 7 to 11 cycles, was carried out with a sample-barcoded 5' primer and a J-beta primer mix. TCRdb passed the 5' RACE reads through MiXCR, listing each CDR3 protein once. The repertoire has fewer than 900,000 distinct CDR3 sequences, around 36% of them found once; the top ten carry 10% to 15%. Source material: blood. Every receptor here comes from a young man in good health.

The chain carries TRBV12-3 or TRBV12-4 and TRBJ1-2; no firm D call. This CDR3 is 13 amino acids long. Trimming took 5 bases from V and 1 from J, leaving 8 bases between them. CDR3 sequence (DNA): TGTGCCAGCAGTCCCCGGGGTAACTATGGCTACACCTTC. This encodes CASSPRGNYGYTF.

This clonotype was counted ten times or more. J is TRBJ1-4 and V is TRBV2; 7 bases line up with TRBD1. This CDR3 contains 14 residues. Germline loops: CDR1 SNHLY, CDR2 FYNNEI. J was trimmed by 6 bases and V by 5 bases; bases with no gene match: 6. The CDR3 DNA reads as TGTGCCAGCAGTCCGGGACAGCTTTATGAAAAACTGTTTTTT. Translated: CASSPGQLYEKLFF.

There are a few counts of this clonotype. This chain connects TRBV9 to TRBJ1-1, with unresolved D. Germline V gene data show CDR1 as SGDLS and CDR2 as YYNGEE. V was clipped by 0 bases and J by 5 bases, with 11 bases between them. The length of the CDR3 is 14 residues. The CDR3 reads CASSVDPARTEAFF. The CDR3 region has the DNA TGTGCCAGCAGCGTAGATCCAGCTAGGACTGAAGCTTTCTTT.

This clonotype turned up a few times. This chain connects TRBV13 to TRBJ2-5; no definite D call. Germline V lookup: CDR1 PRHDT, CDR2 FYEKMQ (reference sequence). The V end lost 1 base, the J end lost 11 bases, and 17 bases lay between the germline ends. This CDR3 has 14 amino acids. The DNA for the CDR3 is TGTGCCAGCAGCTTAGCACCTAAACCGGGTGAGCAGTACTTC. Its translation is CASSLAPKPGEQYF.

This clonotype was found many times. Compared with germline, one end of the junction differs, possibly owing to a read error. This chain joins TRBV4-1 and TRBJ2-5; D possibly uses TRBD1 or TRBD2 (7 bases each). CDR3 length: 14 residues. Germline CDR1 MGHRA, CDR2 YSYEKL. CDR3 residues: CASSIRGGQETQYF. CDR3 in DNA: TGCGCCAGCAGCATCAGGGGGGGGCAAGAGACTCAGTACTTC.

The CDR3 sequence is CSARAPGTGSEAFF. CDR3 in DNA: TGCAGTGCTAGGGCGCCCGGGACAGGGTCTGAAGCTTTCTTT. This chain connects TRBV20-1 to TRBJ1-1; the match to TRBD1 covers 9 bases. Trimming removed 3 bases from V and 6 bases from J; junction bases left unmatched: 8. Germline V CDR1 and CDR2: DFQATT, SNEGSKA (reference sequence). This CDR3 spans 14 amino acids.

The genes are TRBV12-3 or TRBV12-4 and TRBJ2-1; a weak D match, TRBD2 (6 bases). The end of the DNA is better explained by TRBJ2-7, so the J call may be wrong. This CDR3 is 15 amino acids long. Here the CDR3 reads CASRGMGGPYNEQYF. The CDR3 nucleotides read TGTGCCAGCAGAGGGATGGGGGGTCCCTACAATGAGCAGTACTTC.

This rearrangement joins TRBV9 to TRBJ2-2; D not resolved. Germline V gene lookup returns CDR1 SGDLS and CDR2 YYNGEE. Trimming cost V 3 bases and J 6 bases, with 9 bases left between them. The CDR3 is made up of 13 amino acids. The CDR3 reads CASSGGRSGELFF. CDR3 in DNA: TGTGCCAGCAGCGGAGGCAGGTCCGGGGAGCTGTTTTTT.